A single sample is the source of the 8 T cell receptor beta chains below, sequenced in a study of T cell clonality in common variable immunodeficiency. Some clones are missing from TCRdb's copy, which holds only in-frame ones; the method was immunoSEQ multiplex PCR. Altogether around 45,000 clones were found in the sample, and no singletons occur. The sequenced sample consisted of peripheral blood mononuclear cells. Receptor source: a person between 18 and 69 years old in good health.

This clone was counted ten times or more. The observed sequence ends 3 residues before the CDR3 terminus, with the missing tail filled in from the germline J gene. The rearrangement joins TRBV4-1 to TRBJ2-7; TRBD1 agrees at 10 bases. The CDR3 consists of 15 residues. V dropped 4 bases and J dropped 4; count of bases not matched to a gene: 7. Germline loops: CDR1 MGHRA, CDR2 YSYEKL. CDR3 in amino acids: CASSRPGQGIYEQYF. The sequenced part of the CDR3 DNA is TGCGCCAGCAGCCGCCCGGGACAGGGGATATACGAG.

This clone showed up many times. The read gets to within 3 residues of the CDR3 end, and the germline J gene fills in the rest. This chain uses TRBV19 with TRBJ2-3, with 15 bases matching TRBD2. Germline values: CDR1 LNHDA, CDR2 SQIVND (reference sequence). The CDR3 extends over 20 amino acids. V lost 2 bases and J lost 4; bases outside the gene matches: 13. CDR3 amino acids: CASSILRTSGRAMSADTQYF. The sequenced part of the CDR3 DNA is TGTGCCAGTAGTATATTGCGGACTAGCGGGAGGGCCATGAGTGCAGATACG.

This clone was seen at least ten times. The read terminates 3 residues before the CDR3 end, so the remaining end is supplied by the germline J gene. This sample also contains other DNA sequences that code for the same CDR3. The chain recombines TRBV4-1 with TRBJ2-3; 8 nucleotides line up with TRBD1. CDR3 length: 14 amino acids. Germline V CDR1 and CDR2: MGHRA, YSYEKL. With V trimmed by 6 bases and J by 2 bases, 4 bases remained unmatched. CDR3: CASRRQGNTDTQYF. CDR3 bases read: TGCGCCAGCAGAAGACAGGGGAACACAGATACG.

The table lists this clone with many counts. The read stops 3 residues short of the end of the CDR3; the missing end is completed from the germline J gene. The V call is TRBV10-3, the J call TRBJ2-2, with 9 bases fitting TRBD2. The CDR3 covers 14 residues. Germline loops: CDR1 ENHRY, CDR2 SYGVKD. V was pared by 11 bases and J by 4 bases, with 8 bases of the junction left unmatched. CDR3 bases read: TGTGCCTCCACGGGACTAGCAGGCACCGGGGAG. Its protein is CASTGLAGTGE. The full CDR3 is CASTGLAGTGELFF.

In its sample, this clone was seen many times. The CDR3 end is not reached by the read, which stops 3 residues before it; the germline J gene fills it in. The genes are TRBV11-3 and TRBJ2-5, with a weak D call TRBD2 (5 bases). Trimming stripped 1 base from V and 0 bases from J, with 9 bases between. CDR1 is SGHNT and CDR2 is YENEEA in the germline V gene. The CDR3 consists of 15 residues. CDR3 sequence: CASSLGPGYQETQYF. The sequenced CDR3 bases are TGTGCCAGCAGCTTAGGGCCGGGGTACCAAGAGACC.

Many counts were recorded for this clone. From the germline J gene comes the end of the CDR3, since the read stops 3 residues before it. This chain links TRBV5-1 with TRBJ1-2; 9 bases match TRBD1. V gave up 4 bases and J gave up 7 bases; unmatched junction bases: 8. CDR3 size: 14 residues. Germline-derived CDR1 and CDR2 are SGHRS and YFSETQ. The CDR3 reads CASSPDTGGSGYTF. The part of the CDR3 DNA that was read is TGCGCCAGCAGCCCGGATACAGGGGGCTCTGGC.

This clone was seen repeatedly, ten times or more. CDR3 bases read: TGTGCCAGTAGTATAGATCTCTCGGGTACG. Its protein is CASSIDLSGT. The whole CDR3 sequence reads CASSIDLSGTQYF. The chain uses TRBV19 and TRBJ2-3; D unresolved. The read halts 3 residues ahead of the CDR3 end, with the missing end drawn from the germline J gene. Trimming shortened V by 0 bases and J by 8 bases, and 9 bases separated the two germline ends. The CDR3 is 13 amino acids. CDR1 is LNHDA and CDR2 is SQIVND in the germline V gene (reference sequence).

This clone was observed at least ten times. The read finishes 3 residues shy of the CDR3 end, and the germline J gene is used to complete it. V is TRBV5-1 and J is TRBJ2-7; TRBD2 aligns across 9 bases. This CDR3 region has 17 residues. With 0 bases clipped from V and 0 bases from J, the junction kept 7 bases outside the gene matches. Germline CDR1 reads SGHRS; CDR2 reads YFSETQ. CDR3 bases read: TGCGCCAGCAGCTTGGTAGGCGCTAGCGGGGCCTCCTACGAG. This codes for CASSLVGASGASYE. The whole CDR3 reads CASSLVGASGASYEQYF. The variable domain in full, completed from reference TRBV5-1 and TRBJ2-7, reads KAGVTQTPRYLIKTRGQQVTLSCSPISGHRSVSWYQQTPGQGLQFLFEYFSETQRNKGNFPGRFSGRQFSNSRSEMNVSTLELGDSALYLCASSLVGASGASYEQYFGPGTRLTVT.